A selection of T cell receptor beta chains follows, all from one sample in a study of T-cell reconstitution after alpha-beta-depleted transplantation in children. TCRdb fed the PCR reads into MiXCR, producing one record per CDR3 protein. The sample yields 250,000 or so distinct CDR3 sequences, less than 9% seen once. Material: PBMCs, mostly from graft donor cells, obtained 180 days after TCRalphabeta/CD19-depleted stem cell transplant. All receptors come from a male patient aged 5 to 17 who had a stem cell transplant for acute lymphoblastic leukemia, so the T cells may come from the graft donor. The CDR3 runs from the conserved cysteine through the conserved F or W. D genes are given only for firm matches. Where a row states a size, it is once, few, many or the class of an expanded clone; other rows omit it.

abundance	d_gene	j_gene	v_gene	len	CDR3aa	CDR3nt
many	-	TRBJ1-5	TRBV12-3/TRBV12-4	15	CASSSGPRGYQPQHF	TGTGCCAGCAGCTCCGGACCGCGAGGGTACCAGCCCCAGCATTTT
many	TRBD2	TRBJ2-1	TRBV5-1	17	CASSFTRAGAGYNEQFF	TGCGCCAGCAGCTTTACCCGAGCGGGAGCAGGCTACAATGAGCAGTTCTTC
many	-	TRBJ2-4	TRBV29-1	14	CSVAAGPAKNIQYF	TGCAGCGTTGCGGCAGGGCCGGCCAAAAACATTCAGTACTTC
many	TRBD2	TRBJ2-5	TRBV7-2	14	CASSPGRGQETQYF	TGTGCCAGCAGCCCCGGGAGGGGTCAAGAGACCCAGTACTTC
many	-	TRBJ1-5	TRBV20-1	12	CSVARSNQPQHF	TGCAGTGTGGCACGGTCTAATCAGCCCCAGCATTTT
many	TRBD1	TRBJ1-2	TRBV19	15	CASSIQDRVNYGYTF	TGTGCCAGTAGTATTCAGGACAGGGTGAACTATGGCTACACCTTC
many	-	TRBJ2-1	TRBV27	14	CASSFRNSYNEQFF	TGTGCCAGCAGTTTCAGGAACTCCTACAATGAGCAGTTCTTC
many	-	TRBJ1-1	TRBV12-3/TRBV12-4	15	CASSLRVRPYTEAFF	TGTGCCAGCAGTTTAAGGGTCAGGCCTTACACTGAAGCTTTCTTT
many	-	TRBJ2-7	TRBV5-6	12	CASSMTTGEQYF	TGTGCCAGCAGTATGACAACTGGGGAGCAGTACTTC
many	TRBD1	TRBJ2-1	TRBV5-1	17	CASSFSPTGDIDNEQFF	TGCGCCAGCAGCTTCTCTCCAACAGGGGATATCGACAATGAGCAGTTCTTC
few	TRBD2	TRBJ2-7	TRBV20-1	13	CSATASGSYEQYF	TGCAGTGCTACGGCTAGCGGCTCCTACGAGCAGTACTTC
many	TRBD1	TRBJ2-7	TRBV19	16	CASSMSGQGATYEQYF	TGTGCCAGTAGTATGTCCGGCCAGGGGGCCACCTACGAGCAGTACTTC
many	-	TRBJ2-3	TRBV19	12	CASNHRGGTQYF	TGTGCCAGTAACCATAGGGGTGGTACGCAGTATTTT
-	-	TRBJ2-3	TRBV6-5	13	CASSYSNTDTQYF	TGTGCCAGCAGTTACTCGAACACAGATACGCAGTATTTT
many	-	TRBJ2-1	TRBV4-1	16	CASSQGGGSSYNEQFF	TGCGCCAGCAGCCAAGGGGGCGGTAGCTCCTACAATGAGCAGTTCTTC
many	-	TRBJ2-1	TRBV11-3	16	CASSLANPGVVNEQFF	TGTGCCAGCAGCTTAGCCAACCCGGGAGTGGTTAATGAGCAGTTCTTC
-	TRBD2	TRBJ2-3	TRBV7-7	18	CASSLGNLGGRSVDTQYF	TGTGCTAGCAGCCTCGGGAATCTTGGCGGGAGGAGTGTAGATACGCAGTATTTT
many	-	TRBJ2-2	TRBV9	15	CASSVGSVNTGELFF	TGTGCCAGCAGCGTAGGTAGCGTTAACACCGGGGAGCTGTTTTTT
-	TRBD1	TRBJ1-5	TRBV12-3/TRBV12-4	14	CASSYRTGGKAQHF	TGTGCCAGCAGTTACCGGACAGGGGGCAAAGCCCAGCATTTT
many	TRBD2	TRBJ2-7	TRBV5-1	14	CASSPLGGSYEQYF	TGCGCCAGCAGCCCATTGGGGGGGTCCTACGAGCAGTACTTC
many	-	TRBJ1-5	TRBV28	14	CASSGEGFNQPQHF	TGTGCCAGCAGTGGGGAGGGGTTCAATCAGCCCCAGCATTTT
many	-	TRBJ1-2	TRBV11-2	13	CASSYPGGGGYTF	TGTGCCAGCAGTTACCCCGGGGGGGGAGGCTACACCTTC
many	-	TRBJ2-2	TRBV11-1	15	CASKESGGWPGELFF	TGTGCCAGCAAGGAGTCCGGGGGTTGGCCCGGGGAGCTGTTTTTT
few	TRBD1	TRBJ2-7	TRBV20-1	15	CSARFEGQGNYEQYF	TGCAGTGCTCGTTTCGAGGGACAGGGCAACTACGAGCAGTACTTC
few	-	TRBJ2-7	TRBV5-4	16	CASSLAGSTISYEQYF	TGTGCCAGCAGCTTGGCCGGCTCTACGATCTCCTACGAGCAGTACTTC
many	TRBD1	TRBJ2-3	TRBV5-5	16	CASSLVGTGSTDTQYF	TGTGCCAGCAGCTTGGTCGGGACAGGAAGTACAGATACGCAGTATTTT
many	-	TRBJ2-5	TRBV29-1	13	CSVHRGGVETQYF	TGCAGCGTTCACAGGGGGGGGGTTGAGACCCAGTACTTC
many	-	TRBJ2-1	TRBV29-1	12	CSVDDRYNEQFF	TGCAGCGTTGACGACCGCTACAATGAGCAGTTCTTC
many	-	TRBJ1-1	TRBV5-1	12	CASHHSNTEAFF	TGCGCCAGCCACCACTCGAACACTGAAGCTTTCTTT
-	-	TRBJ1-1	TRBV7-2	14	CASSLELWEPEAFF	TGTGCCAGCAGCTTAGAATTGTGGGAACCTGAAGCTTTCTTT
-	-	TRBJ1-1	TRBV16	14	CASSQSGDVPEAFF	TGTGCCAGCAGCCAATCGGGAGACGTACCTGAAGCTTTCTTT